The 2 T cell receptor beta chains given below trace back to one sample, sequenced in a study of radiation and T cells in renal cell carcinoma. Time point of the sample: baseline pretreatment blood. Treatment indicated: 15 Gy SBRT to primary tumor, nephrectomy 4 weeks later. Sequencing was performed with immunoSEQ multiplex PCR; in TCRdb, only in-frame clones are kept and a portion is missing. This table holds 150,000 or so clones, roughly 88% found once. The sample in question was blood, obtained from a patient whose treatment included radiotherapy and nephrectomy. The source of these receptors is a woman aged 45 to 65 with renal cell carcinoma.

J is TRBJ1-5 and V is TRBV15, with D uncertain. Germline V gene lookup returns CDR1 LNHNV and CDR2 YYDKDF (reference sequence). Trimming took off 4 bases at V and 0 bases at J, with 4 bases between the two ends. The CDR3 has 13 residues. The DNA of the CDR3 is TGTGCCACCAGCACGGTTAGCAATCAGCCCCAGCATTTT. This encodes CATSTVSNQPQHF.

The chain has TRBV4-1 and TRBJ2-1, with TRBD1 identical over 9 bases. From germline, CDR1 is MGHRA and CDR2 YSYEKL. Germline trimming cut 2 bases from V and 4 bases from J; bases unmatched to any gene: 3. The CDR3 spans 15 residues. DNA of the CDR3: TGCGCCAGCAGCCAAACAGGGACAGGGTACAATGAGCAGTTCTTC. Residues: CASSQTGTGYNEQFF.